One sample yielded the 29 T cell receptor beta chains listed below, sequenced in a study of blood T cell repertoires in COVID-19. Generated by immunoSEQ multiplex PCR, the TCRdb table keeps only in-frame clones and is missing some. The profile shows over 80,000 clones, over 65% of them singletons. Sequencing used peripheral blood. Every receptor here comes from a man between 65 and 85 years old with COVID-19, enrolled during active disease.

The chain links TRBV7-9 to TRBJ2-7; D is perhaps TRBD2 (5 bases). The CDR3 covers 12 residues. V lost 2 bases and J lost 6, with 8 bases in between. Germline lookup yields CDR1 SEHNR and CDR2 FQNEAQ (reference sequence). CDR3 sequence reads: CASSLWEREQYF. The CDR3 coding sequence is TGTGCCAGCAGCTTATGGGAGCGCGAGCAGTACTTC.

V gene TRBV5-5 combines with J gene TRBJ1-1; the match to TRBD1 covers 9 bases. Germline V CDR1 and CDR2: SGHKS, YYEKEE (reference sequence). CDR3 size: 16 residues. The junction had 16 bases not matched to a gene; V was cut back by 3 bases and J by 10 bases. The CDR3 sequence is CASSSLSGTGRSGAFF. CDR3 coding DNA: TGTGCCAGCAGCTCCCTATCCGGGACAGGGAGATCAGGAGCTTTCTTT.

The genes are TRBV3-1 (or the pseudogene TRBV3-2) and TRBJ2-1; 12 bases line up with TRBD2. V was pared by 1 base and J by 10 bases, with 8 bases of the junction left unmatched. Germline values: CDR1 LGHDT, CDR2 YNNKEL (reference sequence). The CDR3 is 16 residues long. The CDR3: CASSQGTSGRIGEQFF. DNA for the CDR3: TGTGCCAGCAGCCAAGGTACTAGCGGGAGGATAGGGGAGCAGTTCTTC.

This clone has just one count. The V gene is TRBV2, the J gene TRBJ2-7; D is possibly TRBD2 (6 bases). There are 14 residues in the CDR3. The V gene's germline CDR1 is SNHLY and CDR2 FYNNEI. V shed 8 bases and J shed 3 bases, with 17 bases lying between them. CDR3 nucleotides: TGTGCCAGCCACAAAGGCCCTAGCGACTACGAGCAGTACTTC. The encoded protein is CASHKGPSDYEQYF.

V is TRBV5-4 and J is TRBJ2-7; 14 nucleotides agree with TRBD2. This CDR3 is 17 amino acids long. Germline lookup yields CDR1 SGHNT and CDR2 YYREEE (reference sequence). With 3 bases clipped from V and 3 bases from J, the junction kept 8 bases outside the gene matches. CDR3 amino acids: CASSSGTSGRSLYEQYF. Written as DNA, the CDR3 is TGTGCCAGCAGCTCCGGGACTAGCGGGAGAAGCCTCTACGAGCAGTACTTC.

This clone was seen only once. The CDR3 here is CASSHQTGIYEQYF. The CDR3 DNA is TGTGCCAGCAGCCACCAGACAGGGATCTACGAGCAGTACTTC. The V call is TRBV28, the J call TRBJ2-7; the match to TRBD1 covers 7 bases. The CDR3 is made up of 14 amino acids. CDR1 is MDHEN and CDR2 is SYDVKM in the germline V gene. J gave up 3 bases and V 6 bases, and 8 bases lay outside the gene matches. Together with reference TRBV28 and TRBJ2-7, the CDR3 gives the full variable domain: DVKVTQSSRYLVKRTGEKVFLECVQDMDHENMFWYRQDPGLGLRLIYFSYDVKMKEKGDIPEGYSVSREKKERFSLILESASTNQTSMYLCASSHQTGIYEQYFGPGTRLTVT.

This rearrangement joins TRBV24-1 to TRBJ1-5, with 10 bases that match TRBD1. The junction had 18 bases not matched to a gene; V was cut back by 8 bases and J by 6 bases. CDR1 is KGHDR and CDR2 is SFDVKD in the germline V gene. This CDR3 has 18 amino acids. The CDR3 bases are TGTGCCACCACCTACCCCCCTCCGGGACAGGGGTCGATTCAGCCCCAGCATTTT. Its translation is CATTYPPPGQGSIQPQHF.

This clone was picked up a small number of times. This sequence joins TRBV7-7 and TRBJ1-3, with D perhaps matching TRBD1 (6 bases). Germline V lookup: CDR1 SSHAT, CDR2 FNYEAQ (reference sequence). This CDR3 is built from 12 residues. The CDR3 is CATRGGRNTIYF. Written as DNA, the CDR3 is TGTGCTACCCGGGGGGGGCGAAACACCATATATTTT.

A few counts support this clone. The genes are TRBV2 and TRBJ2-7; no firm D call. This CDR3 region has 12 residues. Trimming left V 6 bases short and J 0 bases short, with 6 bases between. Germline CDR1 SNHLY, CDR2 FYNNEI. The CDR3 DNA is TGTGCCAGCAGAGCCGTCTCCTACGAGCAGTACTTC. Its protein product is CASRAVSYEQYF.

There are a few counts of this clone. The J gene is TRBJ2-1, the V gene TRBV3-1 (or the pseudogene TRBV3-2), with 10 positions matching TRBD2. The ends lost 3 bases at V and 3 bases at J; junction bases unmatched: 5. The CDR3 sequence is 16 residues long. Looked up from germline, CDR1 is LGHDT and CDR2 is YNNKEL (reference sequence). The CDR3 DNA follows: TGTGCCAGCAGCCAGAAGAGCGGGAGGGGCTACAATGAGCAGTTCTTC. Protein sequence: CASSQKSGRGYNEQFF.

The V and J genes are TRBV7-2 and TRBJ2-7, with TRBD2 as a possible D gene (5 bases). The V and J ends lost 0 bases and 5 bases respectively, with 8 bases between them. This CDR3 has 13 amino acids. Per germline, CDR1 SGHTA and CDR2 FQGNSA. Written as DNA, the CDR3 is TGTGCCAGCAGCTTAGCACTAGTAAACGAGCAGTACTTC. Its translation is CASSLALVNEQYF. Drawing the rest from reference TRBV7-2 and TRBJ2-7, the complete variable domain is GAGVSQSPSNKVTEKGKDVELRCDPISGHTALYWYRQSLGQGLEFLIYFQGNSAPDKSGLPSDRFSAERTGGSVSTLTIQRTQQEDSAVYLCASSLALVNEQYFGPGTRLTVT.

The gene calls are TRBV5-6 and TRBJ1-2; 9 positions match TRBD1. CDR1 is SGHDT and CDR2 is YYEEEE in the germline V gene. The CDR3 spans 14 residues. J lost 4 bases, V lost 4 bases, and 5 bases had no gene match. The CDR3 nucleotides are TGTGCCAGCAGCCAGGGGACAGGGAGCTATGGCTACACCTTC. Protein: CASSQGTGSYGYTF. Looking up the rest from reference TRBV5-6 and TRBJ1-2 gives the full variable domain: DAGVTQSPTHLIKTRGQQVTLRCSPKSGHDTVSWYQQALGQGPQFIFQYYEEEERQRGNFPDRFSGHQFPNYSSELNVNALLLGDSALYLCASSQGTGSYGYTFGSGTRLTVV.

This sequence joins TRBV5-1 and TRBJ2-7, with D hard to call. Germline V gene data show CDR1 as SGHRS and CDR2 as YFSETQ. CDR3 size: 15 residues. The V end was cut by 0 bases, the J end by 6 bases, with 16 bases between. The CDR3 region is CASSLDSGPRFEQYF. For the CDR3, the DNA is TGCGCCAGCAGCTTGGATAGTGGGCCCCGTTTCGAGCAGTACTTC.

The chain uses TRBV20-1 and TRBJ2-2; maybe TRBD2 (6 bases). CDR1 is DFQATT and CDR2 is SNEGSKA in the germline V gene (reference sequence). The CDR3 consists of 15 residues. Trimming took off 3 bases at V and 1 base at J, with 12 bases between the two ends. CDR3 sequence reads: CSASELALNTGELFF. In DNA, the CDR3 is TGCAGTGCTAGTGAACTAGCCCTGAACACCGGGGAGCTGTTTTTT.

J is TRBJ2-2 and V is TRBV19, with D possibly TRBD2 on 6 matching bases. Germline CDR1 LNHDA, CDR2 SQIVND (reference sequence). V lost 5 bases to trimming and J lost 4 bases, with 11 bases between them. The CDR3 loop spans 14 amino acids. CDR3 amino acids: CASSLQAGTGELFF. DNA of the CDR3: TGTGCCAGTAGTCTGCAAGCGGGCACCGGGGAGCTGTTTTTT. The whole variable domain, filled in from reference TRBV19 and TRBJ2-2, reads DGGITQSPKYLFRKEGQNVTLSCEQNLNHDAMYWYRQDPGQGLRLIYYSQIVNDFQKGDIAEGYSVSREKKESFPLTVTSAQKNPTAFYLCASSLQAGTGELFFGEGSRLTVL.

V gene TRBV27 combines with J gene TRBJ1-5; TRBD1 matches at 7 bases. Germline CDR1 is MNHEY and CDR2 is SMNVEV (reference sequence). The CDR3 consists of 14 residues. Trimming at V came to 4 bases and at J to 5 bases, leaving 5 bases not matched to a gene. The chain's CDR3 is CASSSDRSDQPQHF. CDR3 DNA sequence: TGTGCCAGCAGTTCGGACAGGAGCGATCAGCCCCAGCATTTT.

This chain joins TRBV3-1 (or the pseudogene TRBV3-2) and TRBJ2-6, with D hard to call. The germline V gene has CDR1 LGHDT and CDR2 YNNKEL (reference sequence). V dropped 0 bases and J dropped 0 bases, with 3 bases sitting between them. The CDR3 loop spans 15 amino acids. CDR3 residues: CASSQDNSGANVLTF. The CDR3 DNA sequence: TGTGCCAGCAGCCAAGACAACTCTGGGGCCAACGTCCTGACTTTC.

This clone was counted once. Here the CDR3 DNA reads TGCGCCAGCAGTCTAGCGGGCCTAACCTACAATGAGCAGTTCTTC. It codes for CASSLAGLTYNEQFF. The chain recombines TRBV5-1 with TRBJ2-1; 8 bases match TRBD2. The CDR3 is made up of 15 amino acids. Trimming cost V 5 bases and J 2 bases; bases outside gene matches: 6. Germline values: CDR1 SGHRS, CDR2 YFSETQ.

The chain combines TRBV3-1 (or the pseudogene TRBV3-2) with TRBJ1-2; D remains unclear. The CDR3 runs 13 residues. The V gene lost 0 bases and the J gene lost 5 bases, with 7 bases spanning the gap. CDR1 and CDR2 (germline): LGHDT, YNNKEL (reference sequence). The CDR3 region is CASSQELFYGYTF. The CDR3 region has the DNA TGTGCCAGCAGCCAAGAACTGTTTTATGGCTACACCTTC.

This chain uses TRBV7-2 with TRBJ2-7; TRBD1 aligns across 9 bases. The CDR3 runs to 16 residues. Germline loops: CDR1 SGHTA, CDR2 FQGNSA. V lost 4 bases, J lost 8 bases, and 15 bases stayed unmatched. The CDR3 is CASSSMDRGSVTKQYF. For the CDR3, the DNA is TGTGCCAGCAGCTCCATGGACAGGGGATCGGTAACAAAGCAGTACTTC.

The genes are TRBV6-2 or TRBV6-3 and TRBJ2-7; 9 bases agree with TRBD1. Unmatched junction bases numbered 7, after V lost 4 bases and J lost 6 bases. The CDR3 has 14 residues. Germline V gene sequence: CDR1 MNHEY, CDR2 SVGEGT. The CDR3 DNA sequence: TGTGCCAGCAGTTTTGGGGACAGGGCGTTCGAGCAGTACTTC. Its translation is CASSFGDRAFEQYF.

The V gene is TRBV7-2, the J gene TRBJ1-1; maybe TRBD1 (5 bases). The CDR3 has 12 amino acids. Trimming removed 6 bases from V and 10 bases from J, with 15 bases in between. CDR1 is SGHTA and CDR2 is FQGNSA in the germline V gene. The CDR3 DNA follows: TGTGCCAGCAGACCAGGGCGGGGTAGAGCTTTCTTT. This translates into CASRPGRGRAFF.

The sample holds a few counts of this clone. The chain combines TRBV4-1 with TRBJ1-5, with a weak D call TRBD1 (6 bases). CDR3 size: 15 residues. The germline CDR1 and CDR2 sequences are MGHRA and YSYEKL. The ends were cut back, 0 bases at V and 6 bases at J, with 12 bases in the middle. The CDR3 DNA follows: TGCGCCAGCAGCCAAGACCCGTCCAGGGGTCAGCCCCAGCATTTT. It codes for CASSQDPSRGQPQHF.

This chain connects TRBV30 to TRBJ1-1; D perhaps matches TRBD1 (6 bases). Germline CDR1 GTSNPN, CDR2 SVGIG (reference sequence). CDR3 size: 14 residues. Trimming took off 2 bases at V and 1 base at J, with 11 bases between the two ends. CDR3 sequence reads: CAWSRDTSNTEAFF. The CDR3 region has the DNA TGTGCCTGGAGTAGGGACACCTCGAACACTGAAGCTTTCTTT. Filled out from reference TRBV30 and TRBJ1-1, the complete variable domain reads SQTIHQWPATLVQPVGSPLSLECTVEGTSNPNLYWYRQAAGRGLQLLFYSVGIGQISSEVPQNLSASRPQDRQFILSSKKLLLSDSGFYLCAWSRDTSNTEAFFGQGTRLTVV.

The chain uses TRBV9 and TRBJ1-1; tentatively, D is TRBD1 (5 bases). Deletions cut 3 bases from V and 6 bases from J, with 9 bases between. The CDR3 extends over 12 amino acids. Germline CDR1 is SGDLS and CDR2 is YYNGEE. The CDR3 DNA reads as TGTGCCAGCAGCGCACAGGACGCTGAAGCTTTCTTT. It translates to CASSAQDAEAFF.

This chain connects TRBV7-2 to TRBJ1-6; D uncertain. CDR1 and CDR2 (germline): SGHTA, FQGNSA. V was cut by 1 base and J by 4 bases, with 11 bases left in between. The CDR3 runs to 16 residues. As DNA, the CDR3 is TGTGCCAGCAGCTTAGTCCAGGCGCAGTATAATTCACCCCTCCACTTT. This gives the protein CASSLVQAQYNSPLHF. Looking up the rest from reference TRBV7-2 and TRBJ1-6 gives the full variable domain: GAGVSQSPSNKVTEKGKDVELRCDPISGHTALYWYRQSLGQGLEFLIYFQGNSAPDKSGLPSDRFSAERTGGSVSTLTIQRTQQEDSAVYLCASSLVQAQYNSPLHFGNGTRLTVT.

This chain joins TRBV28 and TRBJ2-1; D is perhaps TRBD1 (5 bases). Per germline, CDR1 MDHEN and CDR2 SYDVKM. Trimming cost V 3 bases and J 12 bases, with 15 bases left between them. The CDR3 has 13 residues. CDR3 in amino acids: CASSFGADYRQFF. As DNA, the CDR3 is TGTGCCAGCAGTTTTGGGGCGGATTATCGGCAGTTCTTC.

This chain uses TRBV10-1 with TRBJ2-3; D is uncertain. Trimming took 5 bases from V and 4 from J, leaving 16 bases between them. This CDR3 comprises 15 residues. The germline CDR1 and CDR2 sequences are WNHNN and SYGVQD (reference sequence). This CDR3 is CASSPHPRMSDTQYF. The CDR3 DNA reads TGCGCCAGCAGTCCCCACCCTAGAATGTCAGATACGCAGTATTTT.

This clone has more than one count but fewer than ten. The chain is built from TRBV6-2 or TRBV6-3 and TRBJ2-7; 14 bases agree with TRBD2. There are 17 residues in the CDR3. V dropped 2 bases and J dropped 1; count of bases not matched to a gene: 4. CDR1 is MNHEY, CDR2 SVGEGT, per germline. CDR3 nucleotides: TGTGCCAGCAGTTACCCGACTAGCGGGAGGGATTCCTACGAGCAGTACTTC. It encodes CASSYPTSGRDSYEQYF.